Listed here are 32 T cell receptor beta chains from one sample, sequenced in a study of T cell repertoires in cytomegalovirus infection. TCRdb used MiXCR to reprocess the reads, holding one entry per CDR3 protein. The table has about 160,000 distinct CDR3 sequences, roughly 18% seen once. The sample was CD8+ T cells from PBMCs. The origin of the receptors is a human donor in good health (CMV status not recorded). Some clones in this sample may be carry-over from other donors' samples.

This clonotype came up a few times. The chain employs TRBV28 and TRBJ2-7; D is uncertain. V lost 2 bases and J lost 1, with 12 bases in between. Germline V CDR1 and CDR2: MDHEN, SYDVKM. The CDR3 runs 15 residues. The CDR3 nucleotides are TGTGCCAGCAGTTTACTTGGCAGTCCATCCTACGAGCAGTACTTC. Translating gives CASSLLGSPSYEQYF.

This clonotype was seen at least ten times. The chain carries TRBV5-1 and TRBJ1-1; 8 bases line up with TRBD1. CDR1 is SGHRS and CDR2 is YFSETQ in the germline V gene. The CDR3 has 12 residues. V trimming: 4 bases; J trimming: 7 bases; junction bases outside the gene matches: 3. The CDR3 region has the DNA TGCGCCAGCAGCCATGGACAGGGTGAAGCTTTCTTT. Translated: CASSHGQGEAFF. Complete variable domain (other parts from reference TRBV5-1 and TRBJ1-1): KAGVTQTPRYLIKTRGQQVTLSCSPISGHRSVSWYQQTPGQGLQFLFEYFSETQRNKGNFPGRFSGRQFSNSRSEMNVSTLELGDSALYLCASSHGQGEAFFGQGTRLTVV.

The rearrangement uses TRBV27 and TRBJ2-1, with D uncertain. Germline V gene sequence: CDR1 MNHEY, CDR2 SMNVEV (reference sequence). Trimming took off 8 bases at V and 8 bases at J, with 13 bases between the two ends. The length of the CDR3 is 12 residues. CDR3 DNA sequence: TGTGCCAGCTCCCATTGGCAGGATGAGCAGTTCTTC. This sequence encodes CASSHWQDEQFF.

This rearrangement joins TRBV7-2 to TRBJ2-4; D is perhaps TRBD2 (5 bases). Trimming shortened V by 1 base and J by 3 bases, and 19 bases separated the two germline ends. Germline V gives CDR1 SGHTA, CDR2 FQGNSA. The CDR3 runs to 18 residues. This CDR3 is CASSLESYAPRGKNIQYF. The CDR3 DNA reads TGTGCCAGCAGCTTAGAGTCTTATGCTCCACGGGGCAAAAACATTCAGTACTTC. The whole variable domain, remainder taken from reference TRBV7-2 and TRBJ2-4, is GAGVSQSPSNKVTEKGKDVELRCDPISGHTALYWYRQSLGQGLEFLIYFQGNSAPDKSGLPSDRFSAERTGGSVSTLTIQRTQQEDSAVYLCASSLESYAPRGKNIQYFGAGTRLSVL.

The V gene is TRBV7-9, the J gene TRBJ2-7, with a possible D match to TRBD1 (5 bases). This CDR3 spans 12 amino acids. Trimming left V 9 bases short and J 7 bases short, with 16 bases between. Germline-derived CDR1 and CDR2 are SEHNR and FQNEAQ (reference sequence). The CDR3 nucleotides read TGTGCCAGAAGTCTGAAGGGGCGGGAGCAGTACTTC. Amino acid sequence: CARSLKGREQYF. Filled out from reference TRBV7-9 and TRBJ2-7, the complete variable domain reads DTGVSQNPRHKITKRGQNVTFRCDPISEHNRLYWYRQTLGQGPEFLTYFQNEAQLEKSRLLSDRFSAERPKGSFSTLEIQRTEQGDSAMYLCARSLKGREQYFGPGTRLTVT.

This clonotype came up a few times. The CDR3 loop reads CASSQTGTNPWNEQFF. In nucleotides, the CDR3 is TGCGCCAGCAGCCAAACCGGGACTAACCCATGGAATGAGCAGTTCTTC. The rearrangement joins TRBV4-1 to TRBJ2-1, with 7 nucleotides matching TRBD2. The CDR3 runs 16 residues. V was clipped by 2 bases and J by 7 bases; unmatched bases: 11. CDR1 and CDR2 (germline): MGHRA, YSYEKL.

This clonotype was counted a few times. The chain joins TRBV4-1 to TRBJ2-4, with D unresolved. The CDR3 is 16 residues long. V shed 1 base and J shed 3 bases, with 13 bases lying between them. Germline CDR1 reads MGHRA; CDR2 reads YSYEKL. The CDR3 coding sequence is TGCGCCAGCAGCCAAGTAACGGACCAGTACAAAAACATTCAGTACTTC. Translation gives CASSQVTDQYKNIQYF.

This chain joins TRBV12-3 or TRBV12-4 and TRBJ2-7; unclear D gene. V was cut by 3 bases and J by 5 bases, with 8 bases left in between. The CDR3 is made up of 12 amino acids. CDR3 sequence (DNA): TGTGCCAGCAGTTTTTTGCTGGACGAGCAGTACTTC. This codes for CASSFLLDEQYF.

V usage is TRBV6-5 and J usage is TRBJ2-5; unclear D gene. CDR1 is MNHEY and CDR2 is SVGAGI in the germline V gene. Trimming took off 2 bases at V and 4 bases at J, with 11 bases between the two ends. This CDR3 has 14 residues. The CDR3 spells CASSYRGVRETQYF. As DNA, the CDR3 is TGTGCCAGCAGTTACCGAGGAGTTCGAGAGACCCAGTACTTC.

This clonotype has only a few counts. The chain has TRBV12-5 and TRBJ2-1; D is undetermined. This CDR3 has 12 amino acids. V lost 2 bases and J lost 5, with 4 bases in between. Germline-derived CDR1 and CDR2 are LGHNT and FRNRAP. The CDR3 DNA is TGTGCTAGTGGTTTGAACAACAATGAGCAGTTCTTC. Translation: CASGLNNNEQFF.

V gene TRBV7-9 combines with J gene TRBJ2-3; D tentatively reads TRBD1 or TRBD2 (5 bases each). The germline gives CDR1 SEHNR, CDR2 FQNEAQ (reference sequence). V shed 5 bases and J shed 3 bases, with 21 bases lying between them. The CDR3 totals 17 residues. Written as DNA, the CDR3 is TGTGCCAGCAGCCCAGGTGGATCGGGGCCCCGGACAGATACGCAGTATTTT. Encoded protein: CASSPGGSGPRTDTQYF.

In its sample, this clonotype was seen a few times. V gene TRBV28 combines with J gene TRBJ1-6; D is possibly TRBD1 (5 bases). This CDR3 has 14 amino acids. Trimming removed 4 bases from V and 10 bases from J, with 14 bases in between. The V gene's germline CDR1 is MDHEN and CDR2 SYDVKM. In nucleotides, the CDR3 is TGTGCCAGCAGTTACCCGGGGGTTGTGTCACCCCTCCACTTT. Encoded protein: CASSYPGVVSPLHF.

CDR3 amino acids: CASSRAQGIHEQFF. As DNA, the CDR3 is TGTGCCAGCAGCCGGGCCCAGGGGATACATGAGCAGTTCTTC. The gene calls are TRBV6-2 or TRBV6-3 and TRBJ2-1, with a weak D call TRBD1 (6 bases). This CDR3 contains 14 residues. Trimming stripped 6 bases from V and 8 bases from J, with 17 bases between. Germline lookup yields CDR1 MNHEY and CDR2 SVGEGT.

The rearrangement uses TRBV11-2 and TRBJ2-2; D remains unclear. This CDR3 contains 14 residues. Germline V gives CDR1 SGHAT, CDR2 FQNNGV. V lost 5 bases and J 4 bases, leaving 11 bases between the germline ends. For the CDR3, the DNA is TGTGCCAGCAGCGTAACTTTGGGCACCGGGGAGCTGTTTTTT. Protein product: CASSVTLGTGELFF. The full variable domain, in which reference TRBV11-2 and TRBJ2-2 provide the parts outside the CDR3, is EAGVAQSPRYKIIEKRQSVAFWCNPISGHATLYWYQQILGQGPKLLIQFQNNGVVDDSQLPKDRFSAERLKGVDSTLKIQPAKLEDSAVYLCASSVTLGTGELFFGEGSRLTVL.

This sequence joins TRBV7-9 and TRBJ2-6; D possibly corresponds to TRBD1 (5 bases). This CDR3 is built from 14 residues. Germline assignment: CDR1 SEHNR and CDR2 FQNEAQ (reference sequence). Trimming took off 6 bases at V and 2 bases at J, with 8 bases between the two ends. CDR3 region: CASSSGTGANVLTF. DNA for the CDR3: TGTGCCAGCAGTTCAGGGACTGGGGCCAACGTCCTGACTTTC.

This chain joins TRBV28 and TRBJ1-4, with D perhaps TRBD1 (5 bases). CDR3 length: 15 amino acids. V lost 7 bases to trimming and J lost 0 bases, with 12 bases between them. Germline V gene data show CDR1 as MDHEN and CDR2 as SYDVKM. The CDR3 protein is CASTLSTATNEKLFF. CDR3 nucleotides: TGTGCCAGCACCTTATCGACAGCAACTAATGAAAAACTGTTTTTT.

This clonotype has a handful of counts. The chain is built from TRBV9 and TRBJ2-7; TRBD1 agrees at 8 bases. Losses at the gene ends were 0 bases for V and 6 bases for J; bases not matched to a gene: 5. This CDR3 has 14 amino acids. CDR1 is SGDLS, CDR2 YYNGEE, per germline. The CDR3 spells CASSVAGQGREQYF. DNA of the CDR3: TGTGCCAGCAGCGTAGCCGGACAGGGTCGCGAGCAGTACTTC.

V and J are TRBV19 and TRBJ2-2, with 8 bases aligning to TRBD2. Germline V gene data show CDR1 as LNHDA and CDR2 as SQIVND (reference sequence). CDR3 size: 15 residues. Unmatched junction bases numbered 11, after V lost 7 bases and J lost 7 bases. The CDR3 protein is CASIRTSRRGGELFF. CDR3 in DNA: TGTGCCAGTATCCGGACTAGCCGGCGCGGCGGGGAGCTGTTTTTT.

This clonotype was seen more than once but under ten times. The gene calls are TRBV28 and TRBJ2-1; 11 bases match TRBD1. Germline assignment: CDR1 MDHEN and CDR2 SYDVKM. This CDR3 is 11 amino acids long. With V trimmed by 5 bases and J by 14 bases, 2 bases remained unmatched. CDR3: CASSRDRGKFF. CDR3 nucleotides: TGTGCCAGCAGTCGGGACAGGGGGAAGTTCTTC.

V is TRBV7-9 and J is TRBJ2-1; TRBD2 is a possible D gene (6 bases). The CDR3 consists of 15 residues. Trimming removed 1 base at V and 6 bases at J, with 13 bases between. Germline-derived CDR1 and CDR2 are SEHNR and FQNEAQ (reference sequence). The CDR3 spells CASSLVSLAFNEQFF. The CDR3 DNA reads as TGTGCCAGCAGCTTAGTGTCCCTAGCGTTCAATGAGCAGTTCTTC.

The chain employs TRBV27 and TRBJ2-2; maybe TRBD2 (5 bases). Germline V CDR1 and CDR2: MNHEY, SMNVEV (reference sequence). V dropped 4 bases and J dropped 6 bases, with 15 bases sitting between them. This CDR3 has 15 residues. The CDR3 sequence: CASSSLGLAPGELFF. DNA for the CDR3: TGTGCCAGCAGTTCGCTCGGACTGGCCCCCGGGGAGCTGTTTTTT.

This clonotype showed up just a few times. The rearrangement links TRBV28 to TRBJ2-5; 7 bases are a match to TRBD2. V was clipped by 5 bases and J by 2 bases; unmatched bases: 5. Germline V gives CDR1 MDHEN, CDR2 SYDVKM. The CDR3 is 14 residues long. The CDR3 loop is CASSPGTMQETQYF. The CDR3 bases are TGTGCCAGCAGTCCGGGGACTATGCAAGAGACCCAGTACTTC.

This clonotype was seen at least ten times. The chain has TRBV7-8 and TRBJ2-7; 8 bases map to TRBD2. Unmatched junction bases numbered 7, after V lost 3 bases and J lost 0 bases. This CDR3 is 16 amino acids long. CDR1 SGHVS and CDR2 FQNEAQ come from the germline V gene. The CDR3 DNA reads as TGTGCCAGCAGCTTTGGGCTAGCGGGTAGCTCCTACGAGCAGTACTTC. Protein: CASSFGLAGSSYEQYF.

In its sample, this clonotype was seen a few times. The chain carries TRBV7-9 and TRBJ1-1; D call uncertain. Trimming stripped 1 base from V and 6 bases from J, with 6 bases between. The CDR3 totals 12 residues. CDR1 and CDR2 (germline): SEHNR, FQNEAQ (reference sequence). For the CDR3, the DNA is TGTGCCAGCAGCTTAGTCGTCCCTGAAGCTTTCTTT. The encoded protein is CASSLVVPEAFF.

Turning to this clonotype: Germline and junction disagree at one end, which may indicate a read error. V gene TRBV12-3 or TRBV12-4 combines with J gene TRBJ2-7; possibly TRBD1 for D (5 bases). This CDR3 contains 8 residues. CDR3 protein: CASSLQGF. The CDR3 DNA follows: TGTGCCAGCAGTTTACAGGGATTC.

This clonotype has a handful of counts. V and J are TRBV28 and TRBJ1-5; D is perhaps TRBD1 (6 bases). The germline V gene encodes CDR1 MDHEN and CDR2 SYDVKM. V was shortened by 6 bases and J by 7 bases, with 13 bases between the two germline ends. The length of the CDR3 is 13 residues. The CDR3 DNA sequence: TGTGCCAGCAGAGGGGGGTTTAAGCAGCCCCAGCATTTT. Translation gives CASRGGFKQPQHF.

The chain carries TRBV7-2 and TRBJ2-7; D gene uncertain. V was pared by 1 base and J by 2 bases, with 18 bases between. The CDR3 contains 17 residues. Germline V CDR1 and CDR2: SGHTA, FQGNSA. The CDR3 spells CASSLVHSLGLAYEQYF. CDR3 DNA: TGTGCCAGCAGCTTAGTCCATTCCTTAGGGCTGGCCTACGAGCAGTACTTC.

There are a few counts of this clonotype. The chain joins TRBV6-8 to TRBJ2-1; TRBD2 aligns across 10 bases. Losses at the gene ends were 6 bases for V and 3 bases for J; bases not matched to a gene: 5. This CDR3 is built from 15 residues. Germline V CDR1 and CDR2: MNHGY, SAAAGT. The CDR3 region has the DNA TGTGCCAGCAGCTTGAGCGGGGGGGTCTACAATGAGCAGTTCTTC. Protein sequence: CASSLSGGVYNEQFF.

This clonotype occurred a few times. The V call is TRBV7-2, the J call TRBJ2-1; tentative D call: TRBD2 (6 bases). V was trimmed by 1 base and J by 5 bases, leaving 9 bases between them. Germline CDR1 reads SGHTA; CDR2 reads FQGNSA. This CDR3 contains 14 residues. CDR3 DNA: TGTGCCAGCAGCTTAGTTACGGGGGACAATGAGCAGTTCTTC. Protein: CASSLVTGDNEQFF.

The chain employs TRBV2 and TRBJ2-1, with D perhaps TRBD2 (6 bases). The V end lost 10 bases, the J end lost 1 base, and 17 bases lay between the germline ends. There are 15 residues in the CDR3. Looked up from germline, CDR1 is SNHLY and CDR2 is FYNNEI. CDR3 amino acids: CAILSGGYSYNEQFF. The CDR3 nucleotides are TGTGCCATCCTTTCCGGGGGTTATTCCTACAATGAGCAGTTCTTC.

This clonotype appeared a few times. CDR3 in DNA: TGTGCCAGCAGTTTAGGGACAATTAGCAATCAGCCCCAGCATTTT. This encodes CASSLGTISNQPQHF. The chain has TRBV12-3 or TRBV12-4 and TRBJ1-5; maybe TRBD1 (5 bases). The CDR3 sequence is 15 residues long. V lost 1 base and J lost 0, with 7 bases in between.

This chain joins TRBV28 and TRBJ2-2, with D uncertain. Germline V gives CDR1 MDHEN, CDR2 SYDVKM. Trimming removed 6 bases from V and 3 bases from J, with 17 bases in between. The CDR3 consists of 16 residues. The CDR3 DNA reads TGTGCCAGCAGAGACCTTATTGGTGTGGACACCGGGGAGCTGTTTTTT. This encodes CASRDLIGVDTGELFF. Filled out from reference TRBV28 and TRBJ2-2, the complete variable domain reads DVKVTQSSRYLVKRTGEKVFLECVQDMDHENMFWYRQDPGLGLRLIYFSYDVKMKEKGDIPEGYSVSREKKERFSLILESASTNQTSMYLCASRDLIGVDTGELFFGEGSRLTVL.